The 24 T cell receptor beta chains below all came from one sample that was sequenced in a study of CD8+CD57+ T cells in acquired aplastic anemia. Both TCR beta VDJ combination and CDR3 sequence profiling were carried out. Genomic DNA was the template for this profiling. One entry per CDR3 protein results from TCRdb running MiXCR on the reads. The sample has hundreds of thousands of distinct CDR3 sequences, approximately 70% seen once. The sequenced sample was sorted CD4+, CD8+, or CD8+CD57+ T cells (not recorded which) from PBMCs. The receptor source for this set is a human donor in good health, serving as a control.

This rearrangement joins TRBV15 to TRBJ2-7, with 7 positions matching TRBD2. V lost 1 base to trimming and J lost 4 bases; unmatched junction nucleotides: 4. The CDR3 length is 14 residues. Germline assignment: CDR1 LNHNV and CDR2 YYDKDF (reference sequence). DNA for the CDR3: TGTGCCACCAGCAGAGGGGGGGGAAGGTACGAGCAGTACTTC. Amino acids: CATSRGGGRYEQYF.

Concerning this clonotype itself: Since the CDR3 does not end with the conserved phenylalanine or tryptophan, this likely comes from a read error. The DNA is omitted, as the CDR3 cannot be located on it reliably, and the CDR3 follows TCRdb's listing. The chain uses TRBV2 and TRBJ2-7; the table's D gene call, TRBD1, was not cross checked with the DNA. A total of 8 residues make up the CDR3, ends included. CDR1 is SNHLY, CDR2 FYNNEI, per germline. The chain's CDR3 is CASSEERG.

This clonotype was seen once. The J gene is TRBJ2-3, the V gene TRBV7-2, with 7 positions matching TRBD2. Germline V gene data show CDR1 as SGHTA and CDR2 as FQGNSA. Trimming removed 5 bases from V and 6 bases from J; junction bases left unmatched: 17. The CDR3 has 17 amino acids. Written as DNA, the CDR3 is TGTGCCAGCAGCCCCCAGGGAGGGGATCAGCGCCAGGATACGCAGTATTTT. It codes for CASSPQGGDQRQDTQYF.

This clonotype was counted at least ten times. V usage is TRBV19 and J usage is TRBJ2-1, with D uncertain. The germline V gene has CDR1 LNHDA and CDR2 SQIVND (reference sequence). This CDR3 comprises 13 residues. Trimming took 11 bases from V and 6 from J, leaving 17 bases between them. This chain's CDR3 is CAVLSLDLNEQFF. CDR3 DNA: TGTGCCGTCTTATCCCTCGACCTCAATGAGCAGTTCTTC.

This clonotype was observed at least ten times. The chain links TRBV12-5 to TRBJ2-2; D possibly corresponds to TRBD2 (7 bases). Germline V gene data show CDR1 as LGHNT and CDR2 as FRNRAP. Trimming took 3 bases from V and 4 from J, leaving 15 bases between them. This CDR3 has 16 amino acids. In DNA form, the CDR3 reads TGTGCTAGTGGTTTTCGGCGGGGGCCCTCCACCGGGGAGCTGTTTTTT. Translated, it gives CASGFRRGPSTGELFF.

A remark on this clonotype: A read error is likely, as this CDR3 ends without the conserved phenylalanine or tryptophan. No DNA is shown, since the ends of the CDR3 on it are uncertain; the CDR3 is the one TCRdb lists. J is TRBJ1-2 and V is TRBV7-2. Germline CDR1 reads SGHTA; CDR2 reads FQGNSA. The CDR3 is 13 residues long, ends included. CDR3 residues: CASSSAGGEFTPS.

Of note for this clonotype: This likely comes from a read error, as the CDR3 has no conserved phenylalanine or tryptophan at its end. No DNA is shown, since the ends of the CDR3 on it are uncertain; the CDR3 is the one TCRdb lists. The CDR3 sequence is CASSARYSRDPVL. The rearrangement uses TRBV7-2 and TRBJ2-3. Germline CDR1 is SGHTA and CDR2 is FQGNSA. Inclusive of both ends, the CDR3 amounts to 13 amino acids.

J is TRBJ1-1 and V is TRBV30; 10 nucleotides agree with TRBD1. Germline CDR1 is GTSNPN and CDR2 is SVGIG (reference sequence). CDR3 length: 15 amino acids. V was pared by 3 bases and J by 3 bases, with 7 bases of the junction left unmatched. The CDR3 nucleotides read TGTGCCTGGAGCGGGGGACAGGGGCCTTACACTGAAGCTTTCTTT. It translates to CAWSGGQGPYTEAFF.

V usage is TRBV7-2 and J usage is TRBJ1-5; 7 bases fit TRBD1. The germline V gene encodes CDR1 SGHTA and CDR2 FQGNSA. After removal of 5 bases from V and 16 bases from J, the junction contained 20 bases not matched to a gene. The CDR3 runs 15 residues. The CDR3 bases are TGTGCCAGCAGCGAGACAGGGTACAACAAGCAGTTCCACCATTTT. Amino acid sequence: CASSETGYNKQFHHF.

The chain is built from TRBV7-2 and TRBJ1-2; D uncertain. V was shortened by 1 base and J by 11 bases, with 23 bases between the two germline ends. Looked up from germline, CDR1 is SGHTA and CDR2 is FQGNSA. The CDR3 has 16 residues. CDR3 in DNA: TGTGCCAGCAGCTTAGTAGCGGCGGATACCGACGAGCAGTACACCTTC. It translates to CASSLVAADTDEQYTF. The complete variable domain, with remaining parts taken from reference TRBV7-2 and TRBJ1-2, reads GAGVSQSPSNKVTEKGKDVELRCDPISGHTALYWYRQSLGQGLEFLIYFQGNSAPDKSGLPSDRFSAERTGGSVSTLTIQRTQQEDSAVYLCASSLVAADTDEQYTFGSGTRLTVV.

This clonotype was seen only once. This rearrangement joins TRBV15 to TRBJ2-5; tentatively, D is TRBD1 (5 bases). V lost 2 bases and J lost 0, with 7 bases in between. The CDR3 has 14 residues. Germline CDR1 reads LNHNV; CDR2 reads YYDKDF (reference sequence). CDR3 coding DNA: TGTGCCACCAGCAGAACGACAGACCAAGAGACCCAGTACTTC. Residues: CATSRTTDQETQYF.

The genes are TRBV7-3 and TRBJ2-3; 8 bases match TRBD1. Trimming removed 1 base from V and 2 bases from J; junction bases left unmatched: 2. This CDR3 comprises 15 residues. CDR1 and CDR2 from the germline V gene are SGHTA and FQGTGA. CDR3 bases: TGTGCCAGCAGCTTAAACAGGGGGGACACAGATACGCAGTATTTT. Protein sequence: CASSLNRGDTDTQYF.

The V call is TRBV7-3, the J call TRBJ1-5; the D is unclear. The ends were cut back, 5 bases at V and 3 bases at J, with 17 bases in the middle. This CDR3 contains 16 residues. Germline assignment: CDR1 SGHTA and CDR2 FQGTGA. CDR3 sequence: CASSISAERNNQPQHF. CDR3 in DNA: TGTGCCAGCAGCATATCGGCTGAGCGCAACAATCAGCCCCAGCATTTT. Variable domain in full (rest from reference TRBV7-3 and TRBJ1-5): GAGVSQTPSNKVTEKGKYVELRCDPISGHTALYWYRQSLGQGPEFLIYFQGTGAADDSGLPNDRFFAVRPEGSVSTLKIQRTERGDSAVYLCASSISAERNNQPQHFGDGTRLSIL.

As concerns this clonotype: It is likely a read error, because the conserved phenylalanine at the end of the CDR3 is missing. The chain couples TRBV10-1 to TRBJ2-7, with TRBD1 matching over 8 bases. The CDR3 is 14 amino acids. In germline, CDR1 is WNHNN, CDR2 SYGVQD (reference sequence). With 6 bases clipped from V and 3 bases from J, the junction kept 7 bases outside the gene matches. The CDR3 sequence: CASSTGTGHYEQYL. The DNA for the CDR3 is TGCGCCAGCAGCACCGGGACAGGCCACTACGAGCAGTACCTC.

Notes on this clonotype: The junction departs from germline at one end; a sequencing error may be responsible. The chain couples TRBV7-2 to TRBJ2-2, with 9 bases that match TRBD1. Germline values: CDR1 SGHTA, CDR2 FQGNSA. The CDR3 totals 16 residues. CDR3 in amino acids: CTSNDRGTPKTGELFF. In DNA, the CDR3 is TGTACCAGCAACGACAGGGGGACGCCGAAGACCGGGGAGCTGTTTTTT.

This clonotype was recorded a few times. Its ends do not fully match the called genes, so a read error is possible. The chain is built from TRBV5-1 and TRBJ2-5; TRBD1 might be the D (6 bases). The length of the CDR3 is 14 residues. Germline assignment: CDR1 SGHRS and CDR2 YFSETQ. As DNA, the CDR3 is TGTGCCAGCAGCTCGATGGCCCAGGGGGAGACCCAGTACTTC. Its protein is CASSSMAQGETQYF.

This clonotype was seen once. The V call is TRBV9, the J call TRBJ2-3; D perhaps matches TRBD2 (5 bases). The CDR3 spans 15 residues. The germline V gene encodes CDR1 SGDLS and CDR2 YYNGEE. V was shortened by 4 bases and J by 0 bases, with 12 bases between the two germline ends. CDR3 loop: CASSPRRPSTDTQYF. The CDR3 coding sequence is TGTGCCAGCAGCCCCCGGAGGCCTAGCACAGATACGCAGTATTTT.

Comment on this clonotype: Because the CDR3 is missing its conserved closing phenylalanine or tryptophan, this is likely a read error. The limits of the CDR3 on the DNA are not certain, so only TCRdb's listed CDR3 is given. The CDR3: CASSLHGSGAVII. V gene TRBV7-8 combines with J gene TRBJ1-1; no DNA check was done on the table's D call, TRBD1. The CDR3 contains 13 residues when both ends are counted. The germline gives CDR1 SGHVS, CDR2 FQNEAQ.

Regarding this clonotype: Compared with germline, one end of the junction differs, possibly owing to a read error. The chain recombines TRBV6-1 with TRBJ1-2; D not resolved. The CDR3 is 13 amino acids. Per germline, CDR1 MNHNS and CDR2 SASEGT. Written as DNA, the CDR3 is TGCGCCAGCAAAGAGCAGGTCGCCTATGGCTACACCTTC. As protein: CASKEQVAYGYTF.

This rearrangement joins TRBV5-5 to TRBJ1-5, with TRBD1 identical over 8 bases. CDR3 length: 13 residues. CDR1 and CDR2 from the germline V gene are SGHKS and YYEKEE (reference sequence). After removal of 4 bases from V and 14 bases from J, the junction contained 11 bases not matched to a gene. CDR3 residues: CASSPRTGPYEHF. CDR3 DNA: TGTGCCAGCAGCCCACGGACAGGGCCCTACGAGCATTTT.

The V and J genes are TRBV6-5 and TRBJ2-5, with 9 bases matching TRBD2. The CDR3 length is 15 residues. CDR1 is MNHEY and CDR2 is SVGAGI in the germline V gene. Trimming cost V 8 bases and J 3 bases; bases outside gene matches: 10. Here the CDR3 DNA reads TGTGCCAGCGGGCAGGGACTAGCAGGAAAAGAGACCCAGTACTTC. Protein sequence: CASGQGLAGKETQYF.

This clonotype has just a few counts. V and J are TRBV19 and TRBJ2-2, with D hard to call. The germline V gene has CDR1 LNHDA and CDR2 SQIVND (reference sequence). Trimming took off 5 bases at V and 4 bases at J, with 8 bases between the two ends. CDR3 length: 13 residues. The chain's CDR3 is CASSGSATGELFF. The CDR3 coding sequence is TGTGCCAGTAGTGGGTCAGCCACCGGGGAGCTGTTTTTT.

The J gene is TRBJ1-3, the V gene TRBV5-1; D unclear. The CDR3 covers 14 residues. CDR1 and CDR2 from the germline V gene are SGHRS and YFSETQ. V lost 2 bases and J lost 5, with 11 bases in between. DNA for the CDR3: TGCGCCAGCAGCTTTGCTGCTAGGAGAAACACCATATATTTT. Translated, it gives CASSFAARRNTIYF.

The rearrangement joins TRBV20-1 to TRBJ1-1, with D tentatively TRBD1 (5 bases). CDR1 is DFQATT and CDR2 is SNEGSKA in the germline V gene (reference sequence). This CDR3 has 12 residues. CDR3 sequence: CRPSGGSYEPFF. The CDR3 DNA sequence: TGCAGGCCGAGCGGGGGGTCCTACGAGCCTTTCTTT.